The next 8 T cell receptor beta chains were all read from a single sample in a study of early T cells in non-severe SARS-CoV-2 infection. TCRdb reprocessed the 5' RACE reads with MiXCR, giving one entry per CDR3 protein. This table holds 65,000 to 85,000 distinct CDR3 sequences, around 16% found once. Sample: whole blood. Every receptor here comes from an adult who was a healthcare worker with PCR-confirmed SARS-CoV-2 infection or an uninfected control (not recorded which).

This clonotype was picked up a small number of times. CDR3 bases: TGTGCCACCAGTGAGTTGGGCTATGGCTACACCTTC. It translates to CATSELGYGYTF. This chain links TRBV24-1 with TRBJ1-2; no clear D gene. CDR3 length: 12 residues. Trimming left V 4 bases short and J 4 bases short, with 6 bases between. CDR1 is KGHDR and CDR2 is SFDVKD in the germline V gene.

This clonotype was found a few times. This rearrangement joins TRBV12-3 or TRBV12-4 to TRBJ2-1; D perhaps matches TRBD1 (6 bases). The CDR3 runs 13 residues. V was cut by 6 bases and J by 3 bases, with 9 bases left in between. The CDR3, as DNA: TGTGCCAGCAGGGAGGACAGCTACAATGAGCAGTTCTTC. It specifies CASREDSYNEQFF.

To note about this clonotype: Mismatch with germline at one junction end may stem from a read error. The genes are TRBV7-9 and TRBJ1-3, with unresolved D. Germline V CDR1 and CDR2: SEHNR, FQNEAQ (reference sequence). The CDR3 loop spans 15 amino acids. The CDR3 sequence is CASSPRSDSENTIYF. In DNA form, the CDR3 reads TGTGCCAGCAGCCCCCGCTCGGACTCTGAAAACACCATATATTTT.

This clonotype has only a few counts. The V gene is TRBV14, the J gene TRBJ1-2; 10 bases line up with TRBD1. Per the germline V gene, CDR1 is SGHDN and CDR2 is FVKESK. The CDR3 has 16 residues. V shed 3 bases, J shed 7 bases, and the junction held 11 bases outside the gene matches. The CDR3 DNA sequence: TGTGCCAGCAGCCATGCCCGGACAGGGGGTTATGGTGGCTACACCTTC. Amino acid sequence: CASSHARTGGYGGYTF.

The table lists this clonotype with a few counts. The chain is built from TRBV3-1 and TRBJ1-5, with D hard to call. This CDR3 is built from 14 residues. The germline V gene encodes CDR1 LGHDT and CDR2 YNNKEL (reference sequence). V was pared by 0 bases and J by 9 bases, with 12 bases between. The CDR3 spells CASSQEGGRRPQHF. CDR3 sequence (DNA): TGTGCCAGCAGCCAAGAGGGCGGGAGGAGGCCCCAGCATTTT. Variable domain in full (rest from reference TRBV3-1 and TRBJ1-5): DTAVSQTPKYLVTQMGNDKSIKCEQNLGHDTMYWYKQDSKKFLKIMFSYNNKELIINETVPNRFSPKSPDKAHLNLHINSLELGDSAVYFCASSQEGGRRPQHFGDGTRLSIL.

This clonotype was recorded at least ten times. The genes are TRBV5-1 and TRBJ1-5; 10 bases match TRBD1. J gave up 7 bases and V 4 bases, and 5 bases lay outside the gene matches. This CDR3 is 14 amino acids long. The germline V gene has CDR1 SGHRS and CDR2 YFSETQ. The CDR3 region is CASSTGQGVQPQHF. The CDR3 DNA sequence: TGCGCCAGCAGCACCGGACAGGGGGTACAGCCCCAGCATTTT. The full variable domain, with the rest looked up from reference TRBV5-1 and TRBJ1-5, is KAGVTQTPRYLIKTRGQQVTLSCSPISGHRSVSWYQQTPGQGLQFLFEYFSETQRNKGNFPGRFSGRQFSNSRSEMNVSTLELGDSALYLCASSTGQGVQPQHFGDGTRLSIL.

This clonotype showed up just a few times. The V and J genes are TRBV6-6 and TRBJ1-3; TRBD1 is a possible D gene (5 bases). Germline V gives CDR1 MNHNY, CDR2 SVGAGI (reference sequence). V lost 7 bases to trimming and J lost 2 bases, with 15 bases between them. There are 15 residues in the CDR3. In nucleotides, the CDR3 is TGTGCCAGCAACTACGGGGGGGAAGCTGGAAACACCATATATTTT. Protein: CASNYGGEAGNTIYF.

This chain connects TRBV7-6 to TRBJ2-1; 8 nucleotides line up with TRBD2. This CDR3 has 16 amino acids. Germline V CDR1 and CDR2: SGHVS, FNYEAQ. V was clipped by 4 bases and J by 3 bases; unmatched bases: 8. CDR3 sequence: CASSSNLAGNYNEQFF. CDR3 coding DNA: TGTGCCAGCAGCTCCAATTTAGCGGGAAACTACAATGAGCAGTTCTTC.